The 15 T cell receptor beta chains below all came from one sample that was sequenced in a study of shared clonotypes between healthy human individuals. The table came from immunoSEQ multiplex PCR; TCRdb's copy has only in-frame clones and leaves some out. Of about 2 million clones detected, 85% to 95% appear once; the ten largest clones hold less than 1.5%. Terminally differentiated effector memory CD45RA+ cells were excluded by CCR7 positive selection of CD45RO-negative cells. Material for sequencing was naive CD8+ T cells sorted from blood. All receptors come from a young man in good health.

The chain combines TRBV10-2 with TRBJ2-1; TRBD1 agrees at 11 bases. The CDR3 consists of 16 residues. Germline V gene data show CDR1 as WSHSY and CDR2 as SAAADI. V lost 0 bases to trimming and J lost 2 bases; unmatched junction nucleotides: 0. The CDR3 nucleotides are TGCGCCAGCAGTGAGTCGGGACAGGGGGCCTACAATGAGCAGTTCTTC. It specifies CASSESGQGAYNEQFF.

Of note for this clone: At one end, the junction sequence differs from germline, possibly due to a read error. The chain employs TRBV19 and TRBJ2-1; 8 bases fit TRBD2. Per the germline V gene, CDR1 is LNHDA and CDR2 is SQIVND (reference sequence). The CDR3 length is 15 residues. In nucleotides, the CDR3 is TGTGCCAGTAGCCTTAGCGGGATGGGCTACAATGAGCAATTCTTC. Its protein is CASSLSGMGYNEQFF.

This rearrangement joins TRBV7-5 to TRBJ2-6; TRBD1 is the table's D call and was not checked against the DNA. TRBV7-5 is assigned pseudogene status. This CDR3 spans 13 amino acids. This CDR3 reads CARSDSGANVLTF. In DNA form, the CDR3 reads TGTGCCAGGTCAGACTCTGGGGCCAACGTCCTGACTTTC.

In regard to this clone: The identical CDR3 is also encoded by other nucleotide sequences in the sample. This chain links TRBV30 with TRBJ2-7; D is undetermined. The CDR3 extends over 13 amino acids. Trimming removed 0 bases from V and 1 base from J, with 7 bases in between. The germline gives CDR1 GTSNPN, CDR2 SVGIG (reference sequence). CDR3 region: CAWSVGASYEQYF. CDR3 DNA: TGTGCCTGGAGTGTAGGAGCATCCTACGAGCAGTACTTC.

To note about this clone: Other DNA sequences in this sample translate to the same CDR3. The chain is built from TRBV6-1 and TRBJ2-1; possibly TRBD2 for D (5 bases). V dropped 2 bases and J dropped 0 bases, with 8 bases sitting between them. The CDR3 covers 15 residues. CDR1 is MNHNS and CDR2 is SASEGT in the germline V gene. This CDR3 reads CASSESGSSYNEQFF. The CDR3 nucleotides are TGTGCCAGCAGTGAAAGCGGAAGCTCCTACAATGAGCAGTTCTTC.

The chain uses TRBV28 and TRBJ1-6; D gene uncertain. Per the germline V gene, CDR1 is MDHEN and CDR2 is SYDVKM. V was clipped by 2 bases and J by 6 bases, with 11 bases between them. The CDR3 sequence is 15 residues long. CDR3 protein: CASSLTGVGNSPLHF. DNA for the CDR3: TGTGCCAGCAGTTTAACTGGGGTGGGTAATTCACCCCTCCACTTT.

On this clone itself: This sample also contains other DNA sequences that code for the same CDR3. The chain joins TRBV10-3 to TRBJ1-1; D gene unclear. Per germline, CDR1 ENHRY and CDR2 SYGVKD. The CDR3 covers 13 residues. Trimming removed 3 bases at V and 0 bases at J, with 5 bases between. In nucleotides, the CDR3 is TGTGCCATCAGTGACGGACTGAACACTGAAGCTTTCTTT. Its translation: CAISDGLNTEAFF.

This clone was recorded once. The chain employs TRBV19 and TRBJ1-2, with 7 bases aligning to TRBD1. The CDR3 is 13 amino acids. V lost 7 bases to trimming and J lost 3 bases; unmatched junction nucleotides: 5. Per germline, CDR1 LNHDA and CDR2 SQIVND (reference sequence). As DNA, the CDR3 is TGTGCCAGTAACGCAGACAGGGACTATGGCTACACCTTC. It is translated as CASNADRDYGYTF.

This rearrangement joins TRBV5-4 to TRBJ1-6; 7 nucleotides align to TRBD1. V was pared by 5 bases and J by 10 bases, with 9 bases of the junction left unmatched. Germline V gives CDR1 SGHNT, CDR2 YYREEE (reference sequence). The CDR3 spans 14 residues. The CDR3 DNA follows: TGTGCCAGCAGTTCCGGGACAGATCCGTCACCCCTCCACTTT. This translates into CASSSGTDPSPLHF.

V usage is TRBV13 and J usage is TRBJ1-1, with D maybe TRBD1 (6 bases). The CDR3 is 15 amino acids. Germline CDR1 reads PRHDT; CDR2 reads FYEKMQ (reference sequence). V was trimmed by 2 bases and J by 10 bases, leaving 20 bases between them. In DNA, the CDR3 is TGTGCCAGCAGCTTATTTTACGAACAGGGATTTTCAGCTTTCTTT. Amino acids: CASSLFYEQGFSAFF.

The V and J genes are TRBV27 and TRBJ1-2; 7 bases fit TRBD1. This CDR3 has 13 residues. Germline values: CDR1 MNHEY, CDR2 SMNVEV (reference sequence). V lost 6 bases to trimming and J lost 7 bases; unmatched junction nucleotides: 8. CDR3 in DNA: TGTGCCAGCAGCGGTACAGGGGAGGCTGGCTACACCTTC. This translates into CASSGTGEAGYTF.

The chain joins TRBV11-1 to TRBJ2-7; D not certain. From germline, CDR1 is SGHAT and CDR2 FQDESV (reference sequence). The CDR3 consists of 12 residues. V was pared by 2 bases and J by 6 bases, with 8 bases between. The CDR3 loop is CASSLSLGEQYF. The CDR3 coding sequence is TGTGCCAGCAGCTTAAGCCTGGGCGAGCAGTACTTC. Together with reference TRBV11-1 and TRBJ2-7, the CDR3 gives the full variable domain: EAEVAQSPRYKITEKSQAVAFWCDPISGHATLYWYRQILGQGPELLVQFQDESVVDDSQLPKDRFSAERLKGVDSTLKIQPAELGDSAMYLCASSLSLGEQYFGPGTRLTVT.

V is TRBV30 and J is TRBJ2-1; 8 bases agree with TRBD1. This CDR3 is 12 amino acids long. The germline gives CDR1 GTSNPN, CDR2 SVGIG (reference sequence). The junction had 3 bases not matched to a gene; V was cut back by 2 bases and J by 9 bases. This CDR3 reads CAWSYGQGEQFF. In nucleotides, the CDR3 is TGTGCCTGGAGTTACGGACAGGGTGAGCAGTTCTTC.

V and J are TRBV9 and TRBJ2-7, with a possible D match to TRBD2 (5 bases). From germline, CDR1 is SGDLS and CDR2 YYNGEE. Trimming shortened V by 4 bases and J by 7 bases, and 21 bases separated the two germline ends. The CDR3 sequence is 15 residues long. For the CDR3, the DNA is TGTGCCAGCAGCAAAGAGGGTAATAACTTTGTGGAGCAGTACTTC. Its translation is CASSKEGNNFVEQYF.

V and J are TRBV5-1 and TRBJ2-5; either TRBD1 or TRBD2 may fit D (5 bases each). Germline loops: CDR1 SGHRS, CDR2 YFSETQ. The CDR3 consists of 16 residues. Trimming removed 1 base at V and 4 bases at J, with 17 bases between. The CDR3 loop reads CASSLKGTPARETQYF. The CDR3 coding sequence is TGCGCCAGCAGCTTGAAGGGGACCCCGGCTCGAGAGACCCAGTACTTC.